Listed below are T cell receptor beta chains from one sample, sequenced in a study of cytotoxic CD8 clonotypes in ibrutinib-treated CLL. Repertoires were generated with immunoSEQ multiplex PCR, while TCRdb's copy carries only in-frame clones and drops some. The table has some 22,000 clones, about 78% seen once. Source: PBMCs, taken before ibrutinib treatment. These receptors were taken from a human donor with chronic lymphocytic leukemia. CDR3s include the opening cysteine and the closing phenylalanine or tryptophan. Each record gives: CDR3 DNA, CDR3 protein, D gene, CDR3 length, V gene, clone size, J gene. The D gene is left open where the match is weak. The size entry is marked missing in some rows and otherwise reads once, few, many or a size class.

TGTGCCAGCAGACCTGGGACTTCAAGGGGAGAGACCCAGTACTTC CASRPGTSRGETQYF NA 15 TRBV28 NA TRBJ2-5
TGTGCCACCAAGACTAGCGGGAGGGGCAATGAGCAGTTCTTC CATKTSGRGNEQFF TRBD2 14 TRBV15 NA TRBJ2-1
TGTGCCTGCCACAGGGGCGGTAATGAAAAACTGTTTTTT CACHRGGNEKLFF TRBD1 13 TRBV6-1 NA TRBJ1-4
TGTGCCAGCAGCTTAGGGACAGCTTATAGCAATCAGCCCCAGCATTTT CASSLGTAYSNQPQHF NA 16 TRBV7-2 NA TRBJ1-5
TGCGCCAGCAGCGCCGACAGGGGGAAAGGTTCCTACAATGAGCAGTTCTTC CASSADRGKGSYNEQFF TRBD1 17 TRBV5-1 NA TRBJ2-1
TGTGCCTGGAGTGTAGGGCAGAAGAATAATGAAAAACTGTTTTTT CAWSVGQKNNEKLFF NA 15 TRBV30 NA TRBJ1-4
TGTGCCAGCAGAGCCGAGGGACAGAAGAACACTGAAGCTTTCTTT CASRAEGQKNTEAFF TRBD1 15 TRBV7-3 NA TRBJ1-1
TGTGCCAGCAGGGTGATGGGGGACTCGTTCTACGAGCAGTACTTC CASRVMGDSFYEQYF NA 15 TRBV28 NA TRBJ2-7
TGCGCCAGCAGCTTCGATGCAGATACGCAGTATTTT CASSFDADTQYF NA 12 TRBV5-1 NA TRBJ2-3
TGCAGCGTTGAAGAGAGGACAGGGGGCTTGGATGAGCAGTTCTTC CSVEERTGGLDEQFF TRBD1 15 TRBV29-1 NA TRBJ2-1
TGTGCCAGCAGCTCCGAAGGACTAGTAACCTCCGAGCAGTACTTC CASSSEGLVTSEQYF TRBD2 15 TRBV7-2 NA TRBJ2-7
TGTGCCAGCAGCGGGCGGACAGGGGGAGTTCGGAACTATGGCTACACCTTC CASSGRTGGVRNYGYTF TRBD1 17 TRBV7-2 once TRBJ1-2
TGTGCCAGCAGTTACGGGGGGATGAACACTGAAGCTTTCTTT CASSYGGMNTEAFF NA 14 TRBV6-6 NA TRBJ1-1
TGTGCCAGCAGCCAAGGACGAGGCCGTCGGGGGGAGCTGTTTTTT CASSQGRGRRGELFF NA 15 TRBV14 few TRBJ2-2
TGCAGCGTTGAAGTTAACTTAGACCGACCCTACGAGCAGTACTTC CSVEVNLDRPYEQYF NA 15 TRBV29-1 NA TRBJ2-7
TGTGCCAGCAGTTTGGCCGGCGGACGCTCTGGAAACACCATATATTTT CASSLAGGRSGNTIYF NA 16 TRBV28 NA TRBJ1-3
TGTGCCTGGAGTGTACCTAGCGGAACCTACGAGCAGTACTTC CAWSVPSGTYEQYF TRBD2 14 TRBV30 NA TRBJ2-7
TGCGCCAGCAGCCCCGGGACCGAGGGGAACATTCAGTACTTC CASSPGTEGNIQYF NA 14 TRBV5-1 NA TRBJ2-4
TGTGCCAGCAGCCCCTTCGGTGGTGAGCAGTTCTTC CASSPFGGEQFF NA 12 TRBV7-9 NA TRBJ2-1
TGTGCCAGCACCGTCCCGAGCGGGAGGACCTACAATGAGCAGTTCTTC CASTVPSGRTYNEQFF TRBD2 16 TRBV2 NA TRBJ2-1
TGTGCTAGTGGTAACGAGGGAGGACAAAGTCGGGCCAACGTCCTGACTTTC CASGNEGGQSRANVLTF NA 17 TRBV12-5 NA TRBJ2-6
TGTGCCAGCAGTTTATCGACTGGGGCCAACGTCCTGACTTTC CASSLSTGANVLTF NA 14 TRBV27 NA TRBJ2-6
TGTGCCAGCTCACCACCAGGGTCTGGGGCCAACGTCCTGACTTTC CASSPPGSGANVLTF NA 15 TRBV18 NA TRBJ2-6
TGTGCCGCAATCCCTAGCGGGAGGACTAATGAGCAGTTCTTC CAAIPSGRTNEQFF TRBD2 14 TRBV6-5 NA TRBJ2-1
TGTGCCAGCAGCTCCCAAGCGGGACCCTCAGAGACCCAGTACTTC CASSSQAGPSETQYF TRBD2 15 TRBV11-3 NA TRBJ2-5